One TCR beta chain is described in this entry. Use of 60 Vbeta and 13 Jbeta primers characterized the PCR. Clones were sequenced by immunoSEQ multiplex PCR, and TCRdb holds only the in-frame ones, with some missing. The table records about 120,000 clones, roughly 60% of them present only once. The data belong to a study of cytomegalovirus exposure and HLA in healthy donors. The germline V gene encodes CDR1 SGHDT and CDR2 YYEEEE. The CDR3 totals 14 residues. Between the trimmed V and J ends, which lost 4 bases and 2 bases, there was a span of 11 bases. The gene calls are TRBV5-6 and TRBJ2-3, with D maybe TRBD1 (6 bases). The sequenced material came from PBMCs. The clonotype originates from a man aged 35-49 years in good health and CMV-seropositive. The CDR3 DNA is TGTGCCAGCAGCCTCGGACAGAACACAGATACGCAGTATTTT. It specifies CASSLGQNTDTQYF.